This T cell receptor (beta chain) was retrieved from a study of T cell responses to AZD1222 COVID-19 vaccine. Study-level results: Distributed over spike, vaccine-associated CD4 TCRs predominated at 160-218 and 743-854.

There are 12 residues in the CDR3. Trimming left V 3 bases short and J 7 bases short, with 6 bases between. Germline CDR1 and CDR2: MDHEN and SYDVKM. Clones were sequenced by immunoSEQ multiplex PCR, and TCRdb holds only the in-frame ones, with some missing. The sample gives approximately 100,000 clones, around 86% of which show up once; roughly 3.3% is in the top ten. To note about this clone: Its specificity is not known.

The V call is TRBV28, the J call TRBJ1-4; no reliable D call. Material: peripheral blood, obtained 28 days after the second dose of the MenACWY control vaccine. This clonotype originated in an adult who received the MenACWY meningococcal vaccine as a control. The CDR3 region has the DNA TGTGCCAGCAGTTTGTCCCGTGAAAAACTGTTTTTT. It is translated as CASSLSREKLFF.